The 23 T cell receptor beta chains in this list originate from one sample, sequenced in a study of T cell responses to AZD1222 COVID-19 vaccine. Clones were sequenced by immunoSEQ multiplex PCR, and TCRdb holds only the in-frame ones, with some missing. Of 160,000 or so clones listed, around 90% are singletons. This specimen was peripheral blood, taken on day 0 of AZD1222 vaccination. Source of these receptors: an adult in good health.

The chain links TRBV27 to TRBJ2-7; TRBD2 aligns across 11 bases. Germline CDR1 reads MNHEY; CDR2 reads SMNVEV (reference sequence). V gave up 6 bases and J gave up 6 bases; unmatched junction bases: 7. This CDR3 has 14 amino acids. CDR3 nucleotide sequence: TGTGCCAGCAGCATAGCGGGAGGGAAATCCGAGCAGTACTTC. It specifies CASSIAGGKSEQYF.

This chain links TRBV7-8 with TRBJ1-5; TRBD1 aligns across 8 bases. This CDR3 comprises 16 residues. Germline CDR1 is SGHVS and CDR2 is FQNEAQ. Trimming removed 5 bases from V and 0 bases from J; junction bases left unmatched: 6. The CDR3 sequence: CASSIQGARSNQPQHF. The CDR3 DNA reads TGTGCCAGCAGCATTCAGGGGGCGCGTAGCAATCAGCCCCAGCATTTT.

The chain uses TRBV28 and TRBJ1-4; no clear D. Trimming shortened V by 3 bases and J by 8 bases, and 10 bases separated the two germline ends. Germline-derived CDR1 and CDR2 are MDHEN and SYDVKM. There are 13 residues in the CDR3. CDR3 in amino acids: CASSLYHVEKLFF. The CDR3 DNA follows: TGTGCCAGCAGTTTGTATCACGTGGAAAAACTGTTTTTT.

The chain has TRBV27 and TRBJ2-6, with D uncertain. There are 13 residues in the CDR3. V was cut by 8 bases and J by 0 bases, with 5 bases left in between. Germline-derived CDR1 and CDR2 are MNHEY and SMNVEV (reference sequence). Written as DNA, the CDR3 is TGTGCCAGCGGCGGCTCTGGGGCCAACGTCCTGACTTTC. It encodes CASGGSGANVLTF.

The gene calls are TRBV6-4 and TRBJ2-1; 7 bases agree with TRBD2. This CDR3 contains 14 residues. CDR1 is MRHNA and CDR2 is SNTAGT in the germline V gene. The ends lost 5 bases at V and 5 bases at J; junction bases unmatched: 6. The CDR3 nucleotides read TGTGCCAGCAGTAGGAGCGGGGTTGACAATGAGCAGTTCTTC. Protein: CASSRSGVDNEQFF.

This clone has more than one count but fewer than ten. This rearrangement joins TRBV6-5 to TRBJ2-1; D possibly corresponds to TRBD1 (6 bases). Trimming stripped 6 bases from V and 6 bases from J, with 15 bases between. Germline values: CDR1 MNHEY, CDR2 SVGAGI. CDR3 size: 14 residues. The CDR3 sequence: CASSRGWKSNEQFF. In DNA, the CDR3 is TGTGCCAGCAGCAGGGGTTGGAAGTCCAATGAGCAGTTCTTC.

CDR3 sequence: CASSQSGQGLYYGYTF. The CDR3 coding sequence is TGCGCCAGCAGCCAATCCGGACAGGGGTTATACTATGGCTACACCTTC. This chain connects TRBV4-3 to TRBJ1-2; TRBD1 matches at 9 bases. With V trimmed by 2 bases and J by 3 bases, 7 bases remained unmatched. From germline, CDR1 is LGHNA and CDR2 YSLEER. The CDR3 extends over 16 amino acids.

This clone was recorded only once. V is TRBV25-1 and J is TRBJ2-3; D possibly corresponds to TRBD1 (6 bases). CDR1 is MGHDK, CDR2 SYGVNS, per germline. The CDR3 spans 15 residues. Between the trimmed V and J ends, which lost 5 bases and 2 bases, there was a span of 14 bases. CDR3 in amino acids: CASSISGTPTDTQYF. The DNA for the CDR3 is TGTGCCAGCAGTATCTCCGGGACACCCACAGATACGCAGTATTTT.

The chain carries TRBV5-6 and TRBJ1-5; D unclear. The CDR3 length is 13 residues. CDR1 is SGHDT and CDR2 is YYEEEE in the germline V gene. The germline V and J ends were trimmed by 5 bases and 0 bases, with 6 bases remaining between them. CDR3 sequence: CASSFSSNQPQHF. The CDR3 region has the DNA TGTGCCAGCAGTTTCAGTAGCAATCAGCCCCAGCATTTT.

The chain links TRBV9 to TRBJ2-3; 8 nucleotides align to TRBD2. The V and J ends lost 3 bases and 0 bases, in that order; junction bases with no gene match: 6. The V gene's germline CDR1 is SGDLS and CDR2 YYNGEE. CDR3 size: 16 residues. CDR3 region: CASSAGGAGSTDTQYF. The CDR3 DNA follows: TGTGCCAGCAGCGCCGGGGGGGCTGGTAGCACAGATACGCAGTATTTT.

This clone has only one observation. This chain joins TRBV12-3 or TRBV12-4 and TRBJ2-6; D gene uncertain. CDR3 length equals 13 residues. Trimming took off 8 bases at V and 0 bases at J, with 5 bases between the two ends. CDR3 nucleotide sequence: TGTGCCAGCGAGAGCTCTGGGGCCAACGTCCTGACTTTC. This sequence encodes CASESSGANVLTF.

The chain employs TRBV2 and TRBJ2-7, with 9 bases fitting TRBD2. The CDR3 is 14 residues long. V lost 6 bases, J lost 7 bases, and 10 bases stayed unmatched. Germline loops: CDR1 SNHLY, CDR2 FYNNEI. The CDR3 reads CASSQSGGFREQYF. CDR3 nucleotide sequence: TGTGCCAGCAGCCAGAGCGGGGGGTTTAGGGAGCAGTACTTC.

V and J are TRBV20-1 and TRBJ1-3; D remains ambiguous. CDR3 size: 11 residues. V was cut by 7 bases and J by 4 bases, with 8 bases left in between. Per germline, CDR1 DFQATT and CDR2 SNEGSKA (reference sequence). CDR3 sequence reads: CSGDIGNTIYF. The CDR3 DNA follows: TGCAGTGGGGATATCGGAAACACCATATATTTT.

This clone was seen only once. This chain links TRBV28 with TRBJ1-4; D uncertain. Per the germline V gene, CDR1 is MDHEN and CDR2 is SYDVKM. V lost 6 bases to trimming and J lost 7 bases, with 15 bases between them. The CDR3 covers 14 residues. The CDR3 loop reads CASSPNRLTEKLFF. CDR3 bases: TGTGCCAGCAGCCCGAATCGACTTACTGAAAAACTGTTTTTT.

This chain uses TRBV18 with TRBJ1-4; D is unclear. Germline CDR1 reads KGHSH; CDR2 reads LQKENI. V lost 3 bases, J lost 0 bases, and 8 bases lay in between. The CDR3 totals 15 residues. DNA for the CDR3: TGTGCCAGCTCACCCTTTTCCTCAACTAATGAAAAACTGTTTTTT. Amino acids: CASSPFSSTNEKLFF.

The chain couples TRBV10-3 to TRBJ1-4, with a weak D call TRBD1 (6 bases). CDR1 is ENHRY, CDR2 SYGVKD, per germline. This CDR3 is built from 15 residues. The ends were cut back, 0 bases at V and 8 bases at J, with 13 bases in the middle. In nucleotides, the CDR3 is TGTGCCATCAGTGAGTCAACAGGGTCAAGCGAAAAACTGTTTTTT. Encoded protein: CAISESTGSSEKLFF.

V gene TRBV18 combines with J gene TRBJ2-3; the match to TRBD1 covers 8 bases. From germline, CDR1 is KGHSH and CDR2 LQKENI. This CDR3 has 15 amino acids. The junction had 4 bases not matched to a gene; V was cut back by 3 bases and J by 2 bases. The CDR3 is CASSPGQGVTDTQYF. CDR3 in DNA: TGTGCCAGCTCACCCGGACAGGGAGTCACAGATACGCAGTATTTT.

J is TRBJ2-7 and V is TRBV9; D unclear. The germline CDR1 and CDR2 sequences are SGDLS and YYNGEE. The CDR3 is 13 amino acids. The V end lost 1 base, the J end lost 5 bases, and 10 bases lay between the germline ends. CDR3: CASSVYATDEQYF. In DNA form, the CDR3 reads TGTGCCAGCAGCGTATATGCGACGGACGAGCAGTACTTC.

The gene calls are TRBV7-9 and TRBJ2-7; D uncertain. The germline CDR1 and CDR2 sequences are SEHNR and FQNEAQ (reference sequence). Trimming took off 3 bases at V and 2 bases at J, with 17 bases between the two ends. The CDR3 is 16 amino acids. The CDR3 here is CASSFQALQRTYEQYF. In DNA, the CDR3 is TGTGCCAGCAGCTTTCAGGCCCTCCAGCGTACCTACGAGCAGTACTTC.

In this sample, this clone turned up once. CDR3 sequence reads: CASSSVREIRDEQFF. DNA of the CDR3: TGTGCCAGCAGTTCGGTACGGGAGATTCGAGATGAGCAGTTCTTC. The chain carries TRBV27 and TRBJ2-1; TRBD2 is a possible D gene (6 bases). This CDR3 comprises 15 residues. Germline-derived CDR1 and CDR2 are MNHEY and SMNVEV (reference sequence). V was clipped by 4 bases and J by 8 bases, with 18 bases between them.

This chain uses TRBV5-6 with TRBJ2-7, with a tentative D call TRBD2 (7 bases). CDR1 is SGHDT, CDR2 YYEEEE, per germline. Trimming cost V 6 bases and J 6 bases, with 13 bases left between them. The length of the CDR3 is 12 residues. CDR3 sequence (DNA): TGTGCCAGCAAACTGGGGGGGCGCGAGCAGTACTTC. Translation: CASKLGGREQYF.

This clone is a singleton in its sample. As DNA, the CDR3 is TGTGCCAGCAGCGTATCCGCCGGGACTAGCAATGAGCAGTTCTTC. The encoded protein is CASSVSAGTSNEQFF. The rearrangement joins TRBV9 to TRBJ2-1; 8 nucleotides line up with TRBD2. The CDR3 covers 15 residues. The germline V gene encodes CDR1 SGDLS and CDR2 YYNGEE. The V and J ends lost 1 base and 6 bases, in that order; junction bases with no gene match: 6.

This clone has a single count. The gene calls are TRBV6-5 and TRBJ2-7, with D possibly TRBD1 on 6 matching bases. Between the trimmed V and J ends, which lost 2 bases and 7 bases, there was a span of 9 bases. Germline V gene sequence: CDR1 MNHEY, CDR2 SVGAGI. The CDR3 spans 12 residues. The CDR3 coding sequence is TGTGCCAGCAGTTACACAGGGCGGGAGCAGTACTTC. As protein: CASSYTGREQYF.